The rows below give T cell receptor beta chains drawn from one sample of a study of CD8 T cells in ankylosing spondylitis. One entry per CDR3 protein results from TCRdb running MiXCR on the 5' RACE reads. This sample has 350,000 or so distinct CDR3 sequences, with roughly 15% found just once. The sample taken for sequencing was blood, either unsorted or a sorted T cell fraction (not recorded which). The receptors originated from a male donor with ankylosing spondylitis or in good health (not recorded which). CDR3s include the opening cysteine and the closing phenylalanine or tryptophan. A D gene is named only where the DNA matches it firmly. Only some rows state a clone size, as once, few, many or a class for expanded clones.

TRBD2,NA,TRBJ2-3,TRBV20-1,CSALIGLAGSTDTQYF,TGCAGTGCTCTAATCGGACTAGCGGGTAGTACAGATACGCAGTATTTT
NA,few,TRBJ2-3,TRBV29-1,CSVDGGTDTQYF,TGCAGCGTTGATGGGGGGACAGATACGCAGTATTTT
NA,NA,TRBJ2-7,TRBV20-1,CSASRRGESPYEQYF,TGCAGTGCTAGTAGAAGGGGCGAATCCCCCTACGAGCAGTACTTC
NA,NA,TRBJ2-7,TRBV3-1,CASSQVPGDYEQYF,TGTGCCAGCAGCCAAGTTCCGGGAGACTACGAGCAGTACTTC
NA,many,TRBJ1-6,TRBV5-1,CASSLSAGSNSPLHF,TGCGCCAGCAGCTTGTCCGCGGGTTCTAATTCACCCCTCCACTTT
NA,NA,TRBJ1-1,TRBV29-1,CSGRVNTEAFF,TGCAGCGGTAGGGTGAACACTGAAGCTTTCTTT
TRBD2,few,TRBJ2-2,TRBV10-3,CAISESRLAGAAGELFF,TGTGCCATCAGTGAGTCGAGGCTAGCGGGAGCCGCCGGGGAGCTGTTTTTT
TRBD1,NA,TRBJ1-1,TRBV20-1,CSARDHVGRGRNTEAFF,TGCAGTGCTAGAGATCACGTTGGCAGGGGGAGAAACACTGAAGCTTTCTTT
NA,few,TRBJ2-3,TRBV5-1,CASRTGRGPDTQYF,TGCGCCAGTCGGACAGGGAGGGGTCCAGATACGCAGTATTTT
TRBD2,many,TRBJ2-5,TRBV20-1,CSARDPLAGGRTQYF,TGCAGTGCTAGAGATCCCCTAGCGGGAGGTCGGACCCAGTACTTC
NA,many,TRBJ1-1,TRBV20-1,CSAREDNRAFF,TGCAGTGCTAGAGAGGACAATCGAGCTTTCTTT